This T cell receptor beta chain emerged from a study of T cell repertoires in cytomegalovirus infection. TCRdb re-called the reads with MiXCR, one entry per CDR3 protein. The sample includes about 330,000 distinct CDR3 sequences, over 7.5% of them seen just once. Germline V CDR1 and CDR2: LNHNV, YYDKDF (reference sequence). Deletions cut 0 bases from V and 2 bases from J, with 9 bases between. The CDR3 sequence is 15 residues long. The genes are TRBV15 and TRBJ2-3; D remains ambiguous. Sequencing was done on a sample of PBMCs. This receptor was taken from a human donor in good health (CMV status not recorded). Some clones in this sample may be carry-over from other donors' samples. The CDR3 sequence: CATSRERHSTDTQYF. In DNA form, the CDR3 reads TGTGCCACCAGCAGAGAGAGACACTCCACAGATACGCAGTATTTT.